This TCR beta chain was retrieved from a study of T cell responses to AZD1222 COVID-19 vaccine. Method: immunoSEQ multiplex PCR; TCRdb's copy keeps in-frame clones and lacks some. The sample shows 95,000 to 150,000 clones, less than 90% of them seen only once. The J segment lost 2 bases and the V segment lost 4 bases, leaving 9 bases of the junction unmatched. The CDR3 runs 15 residues. Germline CDR1 SGHNT, CDR2 YYREEE (reference sequence). The sample was peripheral blood, taken on day 0 of AZD1222 vaccination. The origin of this receptor is an adult in good health. V usage is TRBV5-4 and J usage is TRBJ2-7, with 7 bases identical to TRBD1. The CDR3 sequence: CASSRGLLGTYEQYF. CDR3 coding DNA: TGTGCCAGCAGCAGGGGGCTACTTGGCACCTACGAGCAGTACTTC. Full variable domain (rest looked up from reference TRBV5-4 and TRBJ2-7): ETGVTQSPTHLIKTRGQQVTLRCSSQSGHNTVSWYQQALGQGPQFIFQYYREEENGRGNFPPRFSGLQFPNYSSELNVNALELDDSALYLCASSRGLLGTYEQYFGPGTRLTVT.